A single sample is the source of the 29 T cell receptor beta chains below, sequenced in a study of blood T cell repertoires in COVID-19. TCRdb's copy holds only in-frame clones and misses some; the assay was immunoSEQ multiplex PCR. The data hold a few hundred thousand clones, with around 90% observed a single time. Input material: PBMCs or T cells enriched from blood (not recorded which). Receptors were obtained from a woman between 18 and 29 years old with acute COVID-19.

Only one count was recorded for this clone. This chain's CDR3 is CASRLVGVNEQFF. In DNA form, the CDR3 reads TGTGCCAGCAGGCTTGTAGGGGTTAATGAGCAGTTCTTC. The chain employs TRBV2 and TRBJ2-1; TRBD1 might be the D (5 bases). This CDR3 is 13 amino acids long. V was pared by 6 bases and J by 7 bases, with 13 bases between. Germline V gives CDR1 SNHLY, CDR2 FYNNEI.

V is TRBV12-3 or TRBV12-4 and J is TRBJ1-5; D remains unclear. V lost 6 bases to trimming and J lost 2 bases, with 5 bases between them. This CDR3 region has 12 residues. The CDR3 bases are TGTGCCAGCAGCTCCGGCAATCAGCCCCAGCATTTT. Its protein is CASSSGNQPQHF.

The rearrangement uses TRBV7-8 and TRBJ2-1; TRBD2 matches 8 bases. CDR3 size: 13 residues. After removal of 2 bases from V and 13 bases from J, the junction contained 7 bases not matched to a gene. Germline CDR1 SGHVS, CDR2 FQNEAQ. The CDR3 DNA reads TGTGCCAGCAGCTTAAATCGGGAGGGCCCCCAGTTCTTC. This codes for CASSLNREGPQFF.

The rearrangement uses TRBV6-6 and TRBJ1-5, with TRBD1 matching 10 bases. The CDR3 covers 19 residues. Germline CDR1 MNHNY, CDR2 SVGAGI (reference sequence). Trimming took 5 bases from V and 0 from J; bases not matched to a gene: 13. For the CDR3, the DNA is TGTGCCAGCAGTCGTAGACCGGACAGGGGGTTGAATAGCAATCAGCCCCAGCATTTT. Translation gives CASSRRPDRGLNSNQPQHF.

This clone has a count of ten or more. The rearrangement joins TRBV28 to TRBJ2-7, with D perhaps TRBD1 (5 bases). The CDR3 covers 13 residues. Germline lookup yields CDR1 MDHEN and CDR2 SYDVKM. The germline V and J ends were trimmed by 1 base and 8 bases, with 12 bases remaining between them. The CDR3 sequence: CASSLSGITKQYF. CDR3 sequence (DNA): TGTGCCAGCAGTTTATCAGGGATTACGAAGCAGTACTTC.

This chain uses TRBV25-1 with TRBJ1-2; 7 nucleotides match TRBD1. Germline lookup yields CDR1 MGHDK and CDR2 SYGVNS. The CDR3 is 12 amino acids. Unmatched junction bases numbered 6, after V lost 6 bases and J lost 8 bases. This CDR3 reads CASRGTGEGYTF. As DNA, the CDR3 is TGTGCCAGCAGGGGAACAGGGGAGGGCTACACCTTC.

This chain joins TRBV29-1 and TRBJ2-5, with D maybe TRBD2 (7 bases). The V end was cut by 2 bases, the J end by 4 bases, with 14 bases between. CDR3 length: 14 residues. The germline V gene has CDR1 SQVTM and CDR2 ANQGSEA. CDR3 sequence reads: CSVELRGAGETQYF. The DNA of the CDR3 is TGCAGCGTTGAACTTCGGGGGGCGGGAGAGACCCAGTACTTC.

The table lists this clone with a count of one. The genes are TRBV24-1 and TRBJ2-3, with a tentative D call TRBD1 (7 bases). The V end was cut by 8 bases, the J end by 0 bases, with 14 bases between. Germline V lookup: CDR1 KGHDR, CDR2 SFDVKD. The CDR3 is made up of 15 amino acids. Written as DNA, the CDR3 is TGTGCCACCAAGGCGGGACAGATGAGCACAGATACGCAGTATTTT. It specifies CATKAGQMSTDTQYF.

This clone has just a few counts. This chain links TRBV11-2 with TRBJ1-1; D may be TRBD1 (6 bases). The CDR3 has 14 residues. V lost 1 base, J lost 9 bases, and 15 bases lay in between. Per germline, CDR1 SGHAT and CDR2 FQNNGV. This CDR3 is CASSLGSGGQKAFF. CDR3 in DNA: TGTGCCAGCAGCTTAGGGTCCGGGGGGCAAAAAGCTTTCTTT.

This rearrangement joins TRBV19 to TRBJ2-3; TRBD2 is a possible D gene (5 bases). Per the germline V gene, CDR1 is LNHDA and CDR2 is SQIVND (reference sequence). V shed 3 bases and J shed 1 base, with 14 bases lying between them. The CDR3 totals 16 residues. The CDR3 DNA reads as TGTGCCAGTAGTATCGTACGGGGATCGGGCACAGATACGCAGTATTTT. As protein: CASSIVRGSGTDTQYF.

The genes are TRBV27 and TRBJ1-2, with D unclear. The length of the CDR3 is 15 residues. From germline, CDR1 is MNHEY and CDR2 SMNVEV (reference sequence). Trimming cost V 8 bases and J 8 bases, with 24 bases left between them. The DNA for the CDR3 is TGTGCCAGCCAAGCCTCCCCCGGAGGGATTGGAGGCTACACCTTC. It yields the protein CASQASPGGIGGYTF.

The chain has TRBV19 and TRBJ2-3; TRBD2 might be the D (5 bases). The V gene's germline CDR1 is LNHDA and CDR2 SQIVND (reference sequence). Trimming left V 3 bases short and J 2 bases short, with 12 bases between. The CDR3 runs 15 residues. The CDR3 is CASSIQDFDTDTQYF. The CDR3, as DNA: TGTGCCAGTAGTATTCAGGACTTTGACACAGATACGCAGTATTTT. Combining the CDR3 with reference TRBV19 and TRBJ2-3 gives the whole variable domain DGGITQSPKYLFRKEGQNVTLSCEQNLNHDAMYWYRQDPGQGLRLIYYSQIVNDFQKGDIAEGYSVSREKKESFPLTVTSAQKNPTAFYLCASSIQDFDTDTQYFGPGTRLTVL.

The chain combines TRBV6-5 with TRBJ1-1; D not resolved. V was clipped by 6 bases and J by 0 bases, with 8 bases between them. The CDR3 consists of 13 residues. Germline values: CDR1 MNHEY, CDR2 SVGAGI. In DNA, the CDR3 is TGTGCCAGCAGGGCATACATGAACACTGAAGCTTTCTTT. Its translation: CASRAYMNTEAFF.

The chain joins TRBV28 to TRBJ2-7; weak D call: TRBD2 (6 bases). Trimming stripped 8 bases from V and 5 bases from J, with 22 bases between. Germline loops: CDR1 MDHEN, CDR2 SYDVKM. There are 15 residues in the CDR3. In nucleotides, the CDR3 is TGTGCCAGCGGGGAGGTGACTACCACAGTCCACGAGCAGTACTTC. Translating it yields CASGEVTTTVHEQYF.

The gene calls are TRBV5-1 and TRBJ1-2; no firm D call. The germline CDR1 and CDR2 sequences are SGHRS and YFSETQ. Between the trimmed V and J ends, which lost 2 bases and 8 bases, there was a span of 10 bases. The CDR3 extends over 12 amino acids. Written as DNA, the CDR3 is TGCGCCAGCAGCTTCGGGGAACGGGGCTACACCTTC. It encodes CASSFGERGYTF.

CDR3 in amino acids: CASMMDRGGDQPQHF. DNA of the CDR3: TGTGCCAGCATGATGGACAGGGGTGGGGATCAGCCCCAGCATTTT. The chain carries TRBV2 and TRBJ1-5; 9 nucleotides match TRBD1. The trim removed 7 bases at V and 5 bases at J, leaving 9 bases unmatched. CDR1 is SNHLY and CDR2 is FYNNEI in the germline V gene. The CDR3 length is 15 residues.

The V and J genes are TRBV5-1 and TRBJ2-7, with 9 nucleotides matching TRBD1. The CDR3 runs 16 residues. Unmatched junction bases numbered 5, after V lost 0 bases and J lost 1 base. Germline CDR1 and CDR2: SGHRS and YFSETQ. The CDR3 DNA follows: TGCGCCAGCAGCTTGGCTTCCGGGACAGGGTCCTACGAGCAGTACTTC. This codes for CASSLASGTGSYEQYF.

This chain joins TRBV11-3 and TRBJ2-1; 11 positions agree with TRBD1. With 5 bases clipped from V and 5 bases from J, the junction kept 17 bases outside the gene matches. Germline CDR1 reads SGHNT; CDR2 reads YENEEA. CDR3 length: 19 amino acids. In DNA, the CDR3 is TGTGCCAGCAGCCCGGGTGGGGACAGGGGGAAAAACATCGACAATGAGCAGTTCTTC. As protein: CASSPGGDRGKNIDNEQFF.

CDR3 nucleotides: TGTGCTAGTGGTTTGGCCAGACTAGCGGGAGAAAGAGATGAGCAGTTCTTC. This encodes CASGLARLAGERDEQFF. The chain joins TRBV12-5 to TRBJ2-1; TRBD2 aligns across 12 bases. The junction had 9 bases not matched to a gene; V was cut back by 1 base and J by 8 bases. In germline, CDR1 is LGHNT, CDR2 FRNRAP. This CDR3 contains 17 residues.

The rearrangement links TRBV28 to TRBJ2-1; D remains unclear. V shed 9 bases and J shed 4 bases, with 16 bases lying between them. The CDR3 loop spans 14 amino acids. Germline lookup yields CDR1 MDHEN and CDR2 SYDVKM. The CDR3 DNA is TGTGCCAGTTTTCCCAGGATTGTGTACAATGAGCAGTTCTTC. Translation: CASFPRIVYNEQFF.

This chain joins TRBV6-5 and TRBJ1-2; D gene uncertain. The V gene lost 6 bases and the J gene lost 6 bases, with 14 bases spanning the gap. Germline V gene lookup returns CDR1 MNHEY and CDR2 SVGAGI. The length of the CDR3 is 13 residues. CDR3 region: CASSPSAGHGYTF. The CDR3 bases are TGTGCCAGCAGCCCCTCCGCTGGGCATGGCTACACCTTC.

The CDR3 reads CASSFSGASTDTQYF. CDR3 nucleotide sequence: TGTGCCAGCAGCTTCAGCGGGGCTAGCACAGATACGCAGTATTTT. The chain employs TRBV7-2 and TRBJ2-3; 7 bases fit TRBD2. Per germline, CDR1 SGHTA and CDR2 FQGNSA. The CDR3 totals 15 residues. Trimming removed 3 bases from V and 0 bases from J; junction bases left unmatched: 3.

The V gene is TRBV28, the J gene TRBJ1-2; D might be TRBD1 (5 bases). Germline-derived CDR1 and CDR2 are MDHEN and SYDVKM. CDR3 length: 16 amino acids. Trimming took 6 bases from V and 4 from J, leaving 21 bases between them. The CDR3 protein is CASSSGPWDSAYGYTF. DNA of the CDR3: TGTGCCAGCAGCTCCGGACCATGGGACTCCGCCTATGGCTACACCTTC.

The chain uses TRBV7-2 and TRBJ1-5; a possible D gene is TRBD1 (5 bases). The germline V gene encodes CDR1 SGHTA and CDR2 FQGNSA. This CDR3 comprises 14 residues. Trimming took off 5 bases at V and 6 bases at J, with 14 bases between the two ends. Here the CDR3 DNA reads TGTGCCAGCAGCGCGGCAGGGAAAAGTCAGCCCCAGCATTTT. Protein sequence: CASSAAGKSQPQHF.

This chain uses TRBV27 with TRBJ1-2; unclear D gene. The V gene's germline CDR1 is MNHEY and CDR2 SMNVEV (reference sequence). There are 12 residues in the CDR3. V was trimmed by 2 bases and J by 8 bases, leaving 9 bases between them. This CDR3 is CASSLGGSGYTF. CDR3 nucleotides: TGTGCCAGCAGTTTAGGAGGGTCCGGCTACACCTTC.

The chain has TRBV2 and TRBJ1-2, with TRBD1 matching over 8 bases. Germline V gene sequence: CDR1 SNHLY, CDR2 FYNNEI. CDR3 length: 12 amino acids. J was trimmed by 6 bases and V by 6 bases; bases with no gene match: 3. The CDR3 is CASSRGRDGYTF. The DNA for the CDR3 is TGTGCCAGCAGCAGGGGGCGCGATGGCTACACCTTC.

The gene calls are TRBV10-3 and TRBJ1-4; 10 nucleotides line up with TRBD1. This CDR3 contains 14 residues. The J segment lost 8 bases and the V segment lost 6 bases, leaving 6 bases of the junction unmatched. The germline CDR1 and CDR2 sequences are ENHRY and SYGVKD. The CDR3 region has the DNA TGTGCCATCAGGCCGGGACAGGGGAACGAAAAACTGTTTTTT. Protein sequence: CAIRPGQGNEKLFF.

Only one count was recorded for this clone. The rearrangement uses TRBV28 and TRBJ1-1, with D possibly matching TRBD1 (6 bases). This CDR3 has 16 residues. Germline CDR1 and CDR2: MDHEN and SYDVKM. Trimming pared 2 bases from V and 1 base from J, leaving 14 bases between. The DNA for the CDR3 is TGTGCCAGCAGTTTAACCCCCGGACAGCAGAACACTGAAGCTTTCTTT. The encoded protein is CASSLTPGQQNTEAFF.

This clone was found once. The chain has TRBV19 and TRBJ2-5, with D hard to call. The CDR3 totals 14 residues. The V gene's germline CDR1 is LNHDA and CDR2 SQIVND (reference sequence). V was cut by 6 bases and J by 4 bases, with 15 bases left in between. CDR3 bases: TGTGCCAGTAGCCCTACAGCTACCAGAGAGACCCAGTACTTC. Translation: CASSPTATRETQYF.